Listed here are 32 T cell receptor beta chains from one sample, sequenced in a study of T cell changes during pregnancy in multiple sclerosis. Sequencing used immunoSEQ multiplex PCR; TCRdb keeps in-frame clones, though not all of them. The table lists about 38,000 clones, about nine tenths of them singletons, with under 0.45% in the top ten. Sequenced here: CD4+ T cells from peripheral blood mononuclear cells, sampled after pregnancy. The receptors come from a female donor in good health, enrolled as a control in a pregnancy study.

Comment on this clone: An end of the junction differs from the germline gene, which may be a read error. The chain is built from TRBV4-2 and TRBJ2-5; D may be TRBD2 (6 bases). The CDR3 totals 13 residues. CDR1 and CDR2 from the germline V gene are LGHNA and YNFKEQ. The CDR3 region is CASSSGDQEAQYF. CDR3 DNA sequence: TGTGCCAGCAGTTCGGGGGACCAAGAGGCCCAGTACTTC.

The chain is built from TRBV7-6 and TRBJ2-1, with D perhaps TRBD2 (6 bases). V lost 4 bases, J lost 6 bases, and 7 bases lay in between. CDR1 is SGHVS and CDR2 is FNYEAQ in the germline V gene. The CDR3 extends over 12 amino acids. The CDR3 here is CASSSGGNEQFF. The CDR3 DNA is TGTGCCAGCAGCTCCGGGGGCAATGAGCAGTTCTTC.

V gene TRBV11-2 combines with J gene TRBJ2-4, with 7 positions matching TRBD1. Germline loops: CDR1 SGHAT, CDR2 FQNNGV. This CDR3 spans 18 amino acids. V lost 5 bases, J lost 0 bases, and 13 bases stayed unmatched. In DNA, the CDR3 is TGTGCCAGCAGCCCAGTCAGGGGGAATCTACTAGCCAAAAACATTCAGTACTTC. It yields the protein CASSPVRGNLLAKNIQYF.

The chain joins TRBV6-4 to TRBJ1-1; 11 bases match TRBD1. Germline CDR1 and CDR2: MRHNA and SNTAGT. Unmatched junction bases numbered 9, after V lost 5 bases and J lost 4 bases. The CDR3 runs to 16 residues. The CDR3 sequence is CASSRGQGALITEAFF. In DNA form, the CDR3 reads TGTGCCAGCAGTAGAGGACAGGGGGCGTTGATCACTGAAGCTTTCTTT.

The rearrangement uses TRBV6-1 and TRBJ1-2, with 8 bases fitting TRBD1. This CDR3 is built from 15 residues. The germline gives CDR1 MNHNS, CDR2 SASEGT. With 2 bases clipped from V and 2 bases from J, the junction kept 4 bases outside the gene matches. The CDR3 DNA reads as TGTGCCAGCAGTGAACAGGCAGGGGGCAACTATGGCTACACCTTC. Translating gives CASSEQAGGNYGYTF.

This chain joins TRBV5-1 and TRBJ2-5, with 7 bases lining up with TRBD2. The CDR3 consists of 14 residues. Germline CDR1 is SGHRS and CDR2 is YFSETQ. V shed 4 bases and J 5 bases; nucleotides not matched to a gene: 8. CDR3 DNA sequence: TGCGCCAGCAGCCCCTCCGGGCGGGGGGAGACCCAGTACTTC. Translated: CASSPSGRGETQYF.

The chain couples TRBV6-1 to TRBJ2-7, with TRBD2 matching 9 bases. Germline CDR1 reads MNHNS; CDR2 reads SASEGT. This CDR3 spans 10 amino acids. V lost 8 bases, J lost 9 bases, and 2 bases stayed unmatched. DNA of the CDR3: TGTGCCAGCGCACTAGCGGGGCAGTACTTC. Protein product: CASALAGQYF.

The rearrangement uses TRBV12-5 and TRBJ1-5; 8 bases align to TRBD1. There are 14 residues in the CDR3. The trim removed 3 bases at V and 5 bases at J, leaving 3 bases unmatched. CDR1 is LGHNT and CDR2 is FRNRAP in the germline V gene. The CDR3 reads CASGFGTGYQPQHF. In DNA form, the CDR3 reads TGTGCTAGTGGTTTCGGGACAGGTTATCAGCCCCAGCATTTT.

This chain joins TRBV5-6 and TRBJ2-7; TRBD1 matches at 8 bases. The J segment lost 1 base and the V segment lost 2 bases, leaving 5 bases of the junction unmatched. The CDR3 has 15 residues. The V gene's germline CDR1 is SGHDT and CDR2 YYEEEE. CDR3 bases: TGTGCCAGCAGCTTAAACAGGGGGGAATCCTACGAGCAGTACTTC. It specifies CASSLNRGESYEQYF.

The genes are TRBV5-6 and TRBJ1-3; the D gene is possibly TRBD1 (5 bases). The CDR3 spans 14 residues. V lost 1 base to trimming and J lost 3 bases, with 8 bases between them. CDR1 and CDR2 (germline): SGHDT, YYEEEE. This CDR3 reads CASSLWRGGNTIYF. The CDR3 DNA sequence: TGTGCCAGCAGCTTGTGGAGGGGTGGAAACACCATATATTTT. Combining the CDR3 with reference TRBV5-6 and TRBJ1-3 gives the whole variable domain DAGVTQSPTHLIKTRGQQVTLRCSPKSGHDTVSWYQQALGQGPQFIFQYYEEEERQRGNFPDRFSGHQFPNYSSELNVNALLLGDSALYLCASSLWRGGNTIYFGEGSWLTVV.

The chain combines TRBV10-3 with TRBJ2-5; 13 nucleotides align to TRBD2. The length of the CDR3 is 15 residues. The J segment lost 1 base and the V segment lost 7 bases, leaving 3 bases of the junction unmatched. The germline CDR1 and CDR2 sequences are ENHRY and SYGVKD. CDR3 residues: CAIKRLAGGQETQYF. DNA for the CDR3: TGTGCCATCAAACGACTAGCGGGGGGCCAAGAGACCCAGTACTTC.

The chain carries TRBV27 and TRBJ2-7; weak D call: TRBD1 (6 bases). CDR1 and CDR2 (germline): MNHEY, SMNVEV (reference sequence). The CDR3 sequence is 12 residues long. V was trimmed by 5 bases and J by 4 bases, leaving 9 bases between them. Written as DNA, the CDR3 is TGTGCCAGCAGTGACAGGTTGTACGAGCAGTACTTC. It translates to CASSDRLYEQYF.

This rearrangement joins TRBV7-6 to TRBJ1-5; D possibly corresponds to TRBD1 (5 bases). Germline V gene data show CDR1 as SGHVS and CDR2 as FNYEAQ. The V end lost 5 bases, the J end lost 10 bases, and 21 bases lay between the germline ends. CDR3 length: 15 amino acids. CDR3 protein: CASSPRQSKFEPQHF. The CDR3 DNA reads TGTGCCAGCAGCCCGAGACAGTCCAAGTTCGAACCCCAGCATTTT. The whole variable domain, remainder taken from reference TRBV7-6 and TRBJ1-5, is GAGVSQSPRYKVTKRGQDVALRCDPISGHVSLYWYRQALGQGPEFLTYFNYEAQQDKSGLPNDRFSAERPEGSISTLTIQRTEQRDSAMYRCASSPRQSKFEPQHFGDGTRLSIL.

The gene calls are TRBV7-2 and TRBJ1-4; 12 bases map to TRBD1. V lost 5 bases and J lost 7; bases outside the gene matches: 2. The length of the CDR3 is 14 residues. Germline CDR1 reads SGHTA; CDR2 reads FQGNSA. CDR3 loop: CASSQGQGAEKLFF. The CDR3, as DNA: TGTGCCAGCAGCCAGGGACAGGGGGCTGAAAAACTGTTTTTT.

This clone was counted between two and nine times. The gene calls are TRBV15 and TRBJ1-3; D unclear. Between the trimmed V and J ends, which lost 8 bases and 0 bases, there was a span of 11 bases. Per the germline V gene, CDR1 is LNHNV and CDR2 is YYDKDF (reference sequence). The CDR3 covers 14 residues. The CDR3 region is CATARTGSGNTIYF. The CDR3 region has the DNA TGTGCCACCGCCCGTACGGGCTCTGGAAACACCATATATTTT. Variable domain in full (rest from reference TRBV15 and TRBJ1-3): DAMVIQNPRYQVTQFGKPVTLSCSQTLNHNVMYWYQQKSSQAPKLLFHYYDKDFNNEADTPDNFQSRRPNTSFCFLDIRSPGLGDTAMYLCATARTGSGNTIYFGEGSWLTVV.

The CDR3 loop is CASHPRYNEQFF. The CDR3 DNA reads TGTGCCAGCCATCCACGGTACAATGAGCAGTTCTTC. The chain employs TRBV6-1 and TRBJ2-1, with unresolved D. The CDR3 is 12 amino acids. Germline CDR1 is MNHNS and CDR2 is SASEGT. V lost 8 bases, J lost 4 bases, and 9 bases lay in between.

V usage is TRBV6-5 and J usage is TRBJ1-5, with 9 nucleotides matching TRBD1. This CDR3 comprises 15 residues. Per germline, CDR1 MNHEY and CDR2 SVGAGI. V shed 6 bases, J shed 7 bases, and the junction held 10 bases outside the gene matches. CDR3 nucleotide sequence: TGTGCCAGCAGGAGGACAGGGGACAGTTTCCAGCCCCAGCATTTT. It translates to CASRRTGDSFQPQHF.

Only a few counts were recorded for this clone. CDR3: CASSVRDMNTEAFF. The DNA for the CDR3 is TGTGCCAGCAGCGTACGGGACATGAACACTGAAGCTTTCTTT. The V gene is TRBV9, the J gene TRBJ1-1; D might be TRBD1 (6 bases). There are 14 residues in the CDR3. CDR1 is SGDLS, CDR2 YYNGEE, per germline. The V end lost 1 base, the J end lost 0 bases, and 7 bases lay between the germline ends.

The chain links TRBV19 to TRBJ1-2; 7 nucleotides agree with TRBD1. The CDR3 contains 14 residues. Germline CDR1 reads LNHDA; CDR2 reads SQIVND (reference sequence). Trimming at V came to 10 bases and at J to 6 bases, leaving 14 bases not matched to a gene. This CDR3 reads CATSPTRGRDGYTF. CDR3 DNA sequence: TGTGCCACCTCGCCGACGAGGGGGCGGGATGGCTACACCTTC.

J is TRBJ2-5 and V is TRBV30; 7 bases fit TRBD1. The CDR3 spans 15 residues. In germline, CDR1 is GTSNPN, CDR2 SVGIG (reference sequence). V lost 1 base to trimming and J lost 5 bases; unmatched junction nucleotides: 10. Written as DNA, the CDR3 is TGTGCCTGGAGTGAAACAGGGGTTATGAGGGAGACCCAGTACTTC. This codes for CAWSETGVMRETQYF.

The CDR3 sequence is CASSIVGQGGYEQYF. CDR3 in DNA: TGTGCCAGTAGTATAGTGGGACAGGGCGGCTACGAGCAGTACTTC. This chain links TRBV19 with TRBJ2-7; 9 bases align to TRBD1. Germline V gene sequence: CDR1 LNHDA, CDR2 SQIVND (reference sequence). CDR3 length equals 15 residues. After removal of 1 base from V and 3 bases from J, the junction contained 4 bases not matched to a gene.

CDR3 nucleotides: TGTGCCAGCAGTATTGGGGCGTTCACTGAAGCTTTCTTT. Its protein is CASSIGAFTEAFF. The rearrangement uses TRBV6-6 and TRBJ1-1; possible D gene TRBD1, 5 bases. The ends were cut back, 5 bases at V and 4 bases at J, with 11 bases in the middle. The V gene's germline CDR1 is MNHNY and CDR2 SVGAGI (reference sequence). The CDR3 spans 13 residues.

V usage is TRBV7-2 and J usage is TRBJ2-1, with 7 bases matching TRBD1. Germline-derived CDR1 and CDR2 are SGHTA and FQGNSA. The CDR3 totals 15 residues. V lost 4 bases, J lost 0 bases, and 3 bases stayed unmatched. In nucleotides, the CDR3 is TGTGCCAGCAGCTCCCGACAGGGCTCCTACAATGAGCAGTTCTTC. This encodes CASSSRQGSYNEQFF.

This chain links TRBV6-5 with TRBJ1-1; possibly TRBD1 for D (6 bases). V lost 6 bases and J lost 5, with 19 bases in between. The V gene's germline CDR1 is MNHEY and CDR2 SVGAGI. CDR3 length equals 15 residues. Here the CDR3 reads CASSSPGGARTEAFF. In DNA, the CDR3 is TGTGCCAGCAGCTCACCTGGGGGGGCAAGGACTGAAGCTTTCTTT.

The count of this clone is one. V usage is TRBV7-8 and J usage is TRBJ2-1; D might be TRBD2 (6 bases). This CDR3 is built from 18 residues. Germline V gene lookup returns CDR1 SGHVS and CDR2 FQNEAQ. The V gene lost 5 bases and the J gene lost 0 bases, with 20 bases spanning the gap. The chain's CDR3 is CASSPRVASESSYNEQFF. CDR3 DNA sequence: TGTGCCAGCAGCCCGAGGGTTGCTAGCGAGAGCTCCTACAATGAGCAGTTCTTC.

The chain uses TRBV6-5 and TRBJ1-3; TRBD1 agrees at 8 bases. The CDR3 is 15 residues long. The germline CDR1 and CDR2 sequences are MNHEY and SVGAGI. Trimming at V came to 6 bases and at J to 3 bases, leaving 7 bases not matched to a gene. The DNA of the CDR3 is TGTGCCAGCAGCGAAACAGGGGGTTTTGGAAACACCATATATTTT. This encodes CASSETGGFGNTIYF.

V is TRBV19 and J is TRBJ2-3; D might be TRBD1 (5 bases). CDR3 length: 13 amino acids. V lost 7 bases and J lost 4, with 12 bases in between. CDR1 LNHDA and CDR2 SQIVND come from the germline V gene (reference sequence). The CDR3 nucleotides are TGTGCCAGTAAGGTCTGGGGCGCAGATACGCAGTATTTT. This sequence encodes CASKVWGADTQYF. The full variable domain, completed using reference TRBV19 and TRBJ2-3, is DGGITQSPKYLFRKEGQNVTLSCEQNLNHDAMYWYRQDPGQGLRLIYYSQIVNDFQKGDIAEGYSVSREKKESFPLTVTSAQKNPTAFYLCASKVWGADTQYFGPGTRLTVL.

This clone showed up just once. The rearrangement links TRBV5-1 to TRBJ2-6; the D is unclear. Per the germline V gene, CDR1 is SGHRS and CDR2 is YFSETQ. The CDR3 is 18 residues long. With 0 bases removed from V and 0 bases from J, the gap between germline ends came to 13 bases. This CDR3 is CASSLGRGLSSGANVLTF. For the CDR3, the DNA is TGCGCCAGCAGCTTGGGTAGAGGCTTGAGCTCTGGGGCCAACGTCCTGACTTTC.

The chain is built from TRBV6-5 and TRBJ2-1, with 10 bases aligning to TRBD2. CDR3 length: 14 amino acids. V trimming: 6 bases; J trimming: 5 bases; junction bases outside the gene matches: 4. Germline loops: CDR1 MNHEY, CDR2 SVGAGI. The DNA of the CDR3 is TGTGCCAGCAGCATAGCGGGGGGCCACAATGAGCAGTTCTTC. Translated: CASSIAGGHNEQFF.

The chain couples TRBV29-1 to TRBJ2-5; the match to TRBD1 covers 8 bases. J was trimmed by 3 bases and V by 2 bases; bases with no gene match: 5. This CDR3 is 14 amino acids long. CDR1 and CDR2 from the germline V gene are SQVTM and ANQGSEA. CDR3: CSVEPLTGEETQYF. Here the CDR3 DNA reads TGCAGCGTTGAACCTCTGACAGGGGAAGAGACCCAGTACTTC.

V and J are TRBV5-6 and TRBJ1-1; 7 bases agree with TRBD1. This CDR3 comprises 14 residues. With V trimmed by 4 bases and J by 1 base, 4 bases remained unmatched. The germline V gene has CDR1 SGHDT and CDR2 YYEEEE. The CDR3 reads CASSAGQTNTEAFF. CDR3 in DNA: TGTGCCAGCAGCGCGGGACAGACGAACACTGAAGCTTTCTTT.

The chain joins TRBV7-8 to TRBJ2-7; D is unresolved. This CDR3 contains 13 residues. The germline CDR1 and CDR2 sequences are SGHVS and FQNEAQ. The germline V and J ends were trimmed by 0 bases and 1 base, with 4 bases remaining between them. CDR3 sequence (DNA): TGTGCCAGCAGCTTAGCCAATTCCTACGAGCAGTACTTC. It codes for CASSLANSYEQYF.